Shown below are 20 T cell receptor beta chains from a single sample sequenced in a study of early T cells in non-severe SARS-CoV-2 infection. In TCRdb, the 5' RACE reads were re-called with MiXCR into one record per CDR3 protein. Of 50,000 to 65,000 distinct CDR3 sequences listed, 13% are singletons. Specimen: whole blood. Source of these receptors: an adult who was a healthcare worker with PCR-confirmed SARS-CoV-2 infection or an uninfected control (not recorded which).

This sequence joins TRBV7-3 and TRBJ2-2; no definite D call. Per the germline V gene, CDR1 is SGHTA and CDR2 is FQGTGA. The CDR3 has 14 amino acids. With 5 bases removed from V and 4 bases from J, the gap between germline ends came to 11 bases. The CDR3 region has the DNA TGTGCCAGCAGCGATGGAGTCGGCACCGGGGAGCTGTTTTTT. Encoded protein: CASSDGVGTGELFF.

The chain joins TRBV25-1 to TRBJ2-5; D may be TRBD2 (6 bases). The CDR3 covers 14 residues. Germline CDR1 and CDR2: MGHDK and SYGVNS. V was trimmed by 1 base and J by 2 bases, leaving 8 bases between them. DNA for the CDR3: TGTGCCAGCAGTGAATCGGGGGAGCAAGAGACCCAGTACTTC. Translated, it gives CASSESGEQETQYF.

The chain links TRBV18 to TRBJ1-1; 10 bases align to TRBD1. Per germline, CDR1 KGHSH and CDR2 LQKENI. The J segment lost 3 bases and the V segment lost 5 bases, leaving 0 bases of the junction unmatched. This CDR3 comprises 13 residues. CDR3 bases: TGTGCCAGCTCAGGACAGGGGGACACTGAAGCTTTCTTT. Its protein is CASSGQGDTEAFF.

This clonotype was seen at least ten times. The chain recombines TRBV12-3 or TRBV12-4 with TRBJ1-2; D unclear. V shed 3 bases and J shed 2 bases, with 7 bases lying between them. The CDR3 extends over 13 amino acids. In DNA, the CDR3 is TGTGCCAGCAGTTTGGTAGTCAACTATGGCTACACCTTC. The encoded protein is CASSLVVNYGYTF.

This chain uses TRBV3-1 with TRBJ1-1; 9 bases map to TRBD1. The CDR3 is made up of 14 amino acids. The V gene end was trimmed by 3 bases and the J gene end by 11 bases; junction bases not matched to a gene: 10. CDR1 and CDR2 (germline): LGHDT, YNNKEL (reference sequence). The CDR3 spells CASSQSTGGGRAFF. CDR3 bases: TGTGCCAGCAGCCAGTCTACAGGGGGCGGGAGGGCTTTCTTT.

This clonotype was seen only a few times. The chain uses TRBV29-1 and TRBJ2-7; 10 positions agree with TRBD1. The CDR3 covers 14 residues. CDR1 is SQVTM and CDR2 is ANQGSEA in the germline V gene. J gave up 2 bases and V 6 bases, and 7 bases lay outside the gene matches. CDR3 sequence: CSVAGTGETYEQYF. In nucleotides, the CDR3 is TGCAGCGTAGCCGGGACAGGGGAAACCTACGAGCAGTACTTC.

This clonotype occurred once. This rearrangement joins TRBV6-1 to TRBJ2-7, with a tentative D call TRBD2 (5 bases). The CDR3 runs to 13 residues. Germline V gene lookup returns CDR1 MNHNS and CDR2 SASEGT. V shed 7 bases and J shed 1 base, with 11 bases lying between them. The CDR3 DNA reads TGTGCCAGCATGACGAGGACTTCCTACGAGCAGTACTTC. It specifies CASMTRTSYEQYF.

The sample holds many counts of this clonotype. The chain joins TRBV20-1 to TRBJ2-7; unclear D gene. V lost 5 bases, J lost 3 bases, and 11 bases lay in between. The CDR3 loop spans 12 amino acids. Germline CDR1 and CDR2: DFQATT and SNEGSKA (reference sequence). CDR3: CSASGPNYEQYF. In DNA, the CDR3 is TGCAGTGCTTCCGGGCCAAACTACGAGCAGTACTTC.

This clonotype was recorded many times. The chain couples TRBV4-1 to TRBJ2-7; D is uncertain. The V gene's germline CDR1 is MGHRA and CDR2 YSYEKL. V lost 0 bases to trimming and J lost 3 bases, with 6 bases between them. The CDR3 consists of 13 residues. The CDR3 reads CASSQDRFYEQYF. The CDR3 DNA reads as TGCGCCAGCAGCCAAGACAGATTCTACGAGCAGTACTTC.

The CDR3, as DNA: TGCGCCAGCAGCCAAGAGACAGGGCTCTCCTACGAGCAGTACTTC. Amino acids: CASSQETGLSYEQYF. The chain has TRBV4-1 and TRBJ2-7; the match to TRBD1 covers 7 bases. Looked up from germline, CDR1 is MGHRA and CDR2 is YSYEKL. Losses at the gene ends were 0 bases for V and 0 bases for J; bases not matched to a gene: 2. This CDR3 spans 15 amino acids.

This chain uses TRBV20-1 with TRBJ2-3; D could derive from TRBD1 or TRBD2 (5 bases each). V lost 3 bases to trimming and J lost 1 base, with 17 bases between them. The CDR3 spans 16 residues. The germline gives CDR1 DFQATT, CDR2 SNEGSKA (reference sequence). CDR3 amino acids: CSASTYPGDRTDTQYF. CDR3 nucleotide sequence: TGCAGTGCTAGTACGTACCCCGGGGACCGCACAGATACGCAGTATTTT.

This clonotype turned up a few times. The V call is TRBV19, the J call TRBJ1-6; D gene ambiguous. Germline CDR1 reads LNHDA; CDR2 reads SQIVND (reference sequence). V was cut by 3 bases and J by 0 bases, with 9 bases left in between. The CDR3 has 16 amino acids. The CDR3 bases are TGTGCCAGTAGTATTATTTCAAGCTCCTATAATTCACCCCTCCACTTT. Translating it yields CASSIISSSYNSPLHF.

This clonotype has a handful of counts. The chain has TRBV27 and TRBJ2-7; D assignment may be TRBD1 or TRBD2 (5 bases each). Germline-derived CDR1 and CDR2 are MNHEY and SMNVEV (reference sequence). V lost 3 bases to trimming and J lost 2 bases, with 11 bases between them. CDR3 length: 14 residues. CDR3 loop: CASSFAGTTYEQYF. CDR3 DNA sequence: TGTGCCAGCAGTTTCGCAGGGACCACCTACGAGCAGTACTTC.

At least ten counts were recorded for this clonotype. The chain joins TRBV6-6 to TRBJ2-5; TRBD1 agrees at 7 bases. The V gene end was trimmed by 7 bases and the J gene end by 3 bases; junction bases not matched to a gene: 5. Germline CDR1 and CDR2: MNHNY and SVGAGI (reference sequence). CDR3 length: 13 amino acids. The CDR3 nucleotides read TGTGCCAGCACCAGGGACAGAAAAGAGACCCAGTACTTC. Its translation: CASTRDRKETQYF.

Points on this clonotype: One end of the junction varies from germline; a read error may be responsible. This sequence joins TRBV6-2 or TRBV6-3 and TRBJ2-4; tentative D call: TRBD1 (5 bases). Germline V gene lookup returns CDR1 MNHEY and CDR2 SVGEGT. The CDR3 runs to 13 residues. The chain's CDR3 is CATSDSTKNIQYF. CDR3 coding DNA: TGTGCCACCAGTGACAGTACCAAAAACATTCAGTACTTC.

This chain links TRBV6-1 with TRBJ2-2, with no clear D. Germline assignment: CDR1 MNHNS and CDR2 SASEGT. The CDR3 has 15 residues. Trimming shortened V by 3 bases and J by 1 base, and 9 bases separated the two germline ends. CDR3 sequence (DNA): TGTGCCAGCAGTGATGTACCGATGAACACCGGGGAGCTGTTTTTT. Translation: CASSDVPMNTGELFF.

This clonotype was recorded many times. The chain has TRBV20-1 and TRBJ2-3; possibly TRBD2 for D (7 bases). Germline-derived CDR1 and CDR2 are DFQATT and SNEGSKA (reference sequence). CDR3 size: 15 residues. V gave up 3 bases and J gave up 2 bases, with 15 bases separating them. CDR3 DNA sequence: TGCAGTGCTAGGGGGGCGGGGGACCACACAGATACGCAGTATTTT. As protein: CSARGAGDHTDTQYF.

This clonotype was counted at least ten times. The V and J genes are TRBV18 and TRBJ1-1; D remains ambiguous. Trimming removed 3 bases from V and 5 bases from J, with 16 bases in between. This CDR3 contains 15 residues. In germline, CDR1 is KGHSH, CDR2 LQKENI. CDR3 in amino acids: CASSPPEGEGTEAFF. The CDR3 bases are TGTGCCAGCTCACCCCCGGAGGGAGAGGGAACTGAAGCTTTCTTT.

This clonotype was picked up many times. Here the CDR3 DNA reads TGTGCCAGCAGCTCGGACCTTGCGGCCATTCAGTTCTTC. It is translated as CASSSDLAAIQFF. The V call is TRBV7-9, the J call TRBJ2-1; D not certain. Germline V gene sequence: CDR1 SEHNR, CDR2 FQNEAQ (reference sequence). The CDR3 runs 13 residues. Trimming took off 4 bases at V and 13 bases at J, with 17 bases between the two ends.

This clonotype was detected ten times or more. This chain connects TRBV14 to TRBJ2-5; tentative D call: TRBD1 (5 bases). V lost 4 bases, J lost 2 bases, and 14 bases lay in between. Germline V gene sequence: CDR1 SGHDN, CDR2 FVKESK. There are 15 residues in the CDR3. The CDR3 nucleotides read TGTGCCAGCAGCCCATGGCTCCCAGGGCAAGAGACCCAGTACTTC. This codes for CASSPWLPGQETQYF.